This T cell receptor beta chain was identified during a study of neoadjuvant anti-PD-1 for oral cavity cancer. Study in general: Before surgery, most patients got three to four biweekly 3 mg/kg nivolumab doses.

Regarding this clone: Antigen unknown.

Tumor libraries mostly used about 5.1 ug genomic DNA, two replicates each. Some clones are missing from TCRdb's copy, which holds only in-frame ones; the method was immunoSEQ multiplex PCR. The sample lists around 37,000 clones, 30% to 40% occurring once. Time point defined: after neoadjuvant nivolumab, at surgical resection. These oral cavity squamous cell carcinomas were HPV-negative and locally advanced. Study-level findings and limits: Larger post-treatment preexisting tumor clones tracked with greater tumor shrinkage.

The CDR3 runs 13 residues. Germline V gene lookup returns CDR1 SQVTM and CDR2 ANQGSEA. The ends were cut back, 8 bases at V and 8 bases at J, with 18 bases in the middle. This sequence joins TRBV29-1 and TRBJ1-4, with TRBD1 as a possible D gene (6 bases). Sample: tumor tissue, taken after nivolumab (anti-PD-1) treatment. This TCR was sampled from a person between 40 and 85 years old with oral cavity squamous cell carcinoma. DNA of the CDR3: TGCAGCTTCAGCAGGGGTCCTGGCGAAAAACTGTTTTTT. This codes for CSFSRGPGEKLFF. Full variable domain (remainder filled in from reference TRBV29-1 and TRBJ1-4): SAVISQKPSRDICQRGTSLTIQCQVDSQVTMMFWYRQQPGQSLTLIATANQGSEATYESGFVIDKFPISRPNLTFSTLTVSNMSPEDSSIYLCSFSRGPGEKLFFGSGTQLSVL.